This T cell receptor beta chain was identified during a study of blood T cell repertoires in COVID-19. Across the study: Acute and convalescent COVID-19 samples came from the United States, Italy and Spain. PBMCs, B-cell-depleted T cells, or T cells were the source of the cDNA or gDNA that made up the material.

Between the trimmed V and J ends, which lost 1 base and 6 bases, there was a span of 10 bases. This CDR3 region has 14 residues. Germline V CDR1 and CDR2: SGHAT, FQNNGV. Authors' analysis steps: By means of reference gene primer amplification, nucleated cell counts were estimated. Some clones are missing from TCRdb's copy, which holds only in-frame ones; the method was immunoSEQ multiplex PCR. The D gene and trimming were derived from the DNA, and the V and J assignments and clone size from that table. This table has fewer than 150,000 clones, around 89% appearing once. V gene TRBV11-2 combines with J gene TRBJ2-4, with D possibly TRBD1 on 5 matching bases. The receptor was derived from a human donor in a cohort sampled during active COVID-19. The sample consisted of peripheral blood. Written as DNA, the CDR3 is TGTGCCAGCAGCTTAGGGTCTAGGGGAAACATTCAGTACTTC. It codes for CASSLGSRGNIQYF.